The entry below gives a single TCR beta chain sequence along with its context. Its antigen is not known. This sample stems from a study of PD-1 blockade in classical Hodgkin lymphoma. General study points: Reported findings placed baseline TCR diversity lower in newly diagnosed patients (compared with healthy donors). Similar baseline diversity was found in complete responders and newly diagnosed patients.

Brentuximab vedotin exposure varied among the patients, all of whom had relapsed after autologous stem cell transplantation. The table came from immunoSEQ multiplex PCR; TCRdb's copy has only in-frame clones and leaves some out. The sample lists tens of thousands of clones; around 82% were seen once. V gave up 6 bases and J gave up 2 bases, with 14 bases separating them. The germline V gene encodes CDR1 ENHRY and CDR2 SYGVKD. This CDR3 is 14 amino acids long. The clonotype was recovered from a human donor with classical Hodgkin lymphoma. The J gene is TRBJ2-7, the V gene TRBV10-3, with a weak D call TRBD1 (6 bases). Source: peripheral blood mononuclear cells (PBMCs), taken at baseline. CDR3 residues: CAIREAGTTYEQYF. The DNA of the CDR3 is TGTGCCATCAGGGAGGCCGGGACAACCTACGAGCAGTACTTC.